The 23 T cell receptor beta chains given below trace back to one sample, sequenced in a study of identical twins. TCRdb itself ran the 5' RACE reads through MiXCR, one entry per CDR3 protein. The repertoire holds under 900,000 distinct CDR3 sequences, around an eighth seen once, with about 1.5% in the top ten. In addition, the sample was reused for a study of yellow fever vaccine responses in identical twins.

Material for sequencing was PBMCs. Receptors were obtained from a woman younger than 30 in good health.

This chain uses TRBV12-3 or TRBV12-4 with TRBJ2-5, with unresolved D. Trimming cost V 5 bases and J 5 bases, with 18 bases left between them. The CDR3 has 15 residues. CDR3 coding DNA: TGTGCCAGCAGTGCCCGGGCCTCCCCCACGGAGACCCAGTACTTC. It codes for CASSARASPTETQYF.

There are many counts of this clonotype. V usage is TRBV24-1 and J usage is TRBJ2-3, with no clear D. Trimming removed 3 bases from V and 0 bases from J, with 0 bases in between. CDR3 length equals 12 residues. CDR1 and CDR2 from the germline V gene are KGHDR and SFDVKD. Here the CDR3 DNA reads TGTGCCACCAGTGATAGCACAGATACGCAGTATTTT. Its translation: CATSDSTDTQYF.

The sample holds a few counts of this clonotype. For the CDR3, the DNA is TGTGCCAGCAGCCAAGATAAACTAGCGACCGGGGAGCTGTTTTTT. Encoded protein: CASSQDKLATGELFF. The chain recombines TRBV3-1 with TRBJ2-2; TRBD2 aligns across 7 bases. Trimming cost V 0 bases and J 5 bases; bases outside gene matches: 3. Germline values: CDR1 LGHDT, CDR2 YNNKEL (reference sequence). The length of the CDR3 is 15 residues. The entire variable domain, with the rest obtained from reference TRBV3-1 and TRBJ2-2, is as follows: DTAVSQTPKYLVTQMGNDKSIKCEQNLGHDTMYWYKQDSKKFLKIMFSYNNKELIINETVPNRFSPKSPDKAHLNLHINSLELGDSAVYFCASSQDKLATGELFFGEGSRLTVL.

In its sample, this clonotype was seen many times. V and J are TRBV5-1 and TRBJ2-7; 7 positions match TRBD1. V lost 3 bases, J lost 1 base, and 4 bases stayed unmatched. The CDR3 is made up of 14 amino acids. Germline loops: CDR1 SGHRS, CDR2 YFSETQ. CDR3 sequence: CASSSGTDSYEQYV. The CDR3, as DNA: TGCGCCAGCAGCTCCGGGACAGATTCCTACGAGCAGTACGTC.

There are a few counts of this clonotype. The gene calls are TRBV28 and TRBJ2-3; D might be TRBD2 (6 bases). CDR1 MDHEN and CDR2 SYDVKM come from the germline V gene. The CDR3 consists of 14 residues. The V end lost 5 bases, the J end lost 1 base, and 10 bases lay between the germline ends. CDR3 coding DNA: TGTGCCAGCAGTCGACCTAGCGGCACAGATACGCAGTATTTT. This translates into CASSRPSGTDTQYF.

This clonotype was counted ten times or more. The chain employs TRBV6-1 and TRBJ1-1, with D unclear. Germline assignment: CDR1 MNHNS and CDR2 SASEGT. The CDR3 loop spans 14 amino acids. The V and J ends lost 4 bases and 11 bases respectively, with 20 bases between them. CDR3 loop: CASSGLGVVGLAFF. The DNA for the CDR3 is TGTGCCAGCAGTGGACTGGGTGTCGTCGGGCTCGCTTTCTTT.

The V gene is TRBV6-2 or TRBV6-3, the J gene TRBJ2-1; no firm D call. The germline V gene has CDR1 MNHEY and CDR2 SVGEGT. V dropped 0 bases and J dropped 8 bases, with 8 bases sitting between them. The CDR3 has 13 residues. CDR3 protein: CASSYSWDDEQFF. CDR3 coding DNA: TGTGCCAGCAGTTACTCTTGGGATGATGAGCAGTTCTTC.

This clonotype was counted between two and nine times. The chain recombines TRBV6-1 with TRBJ1-4, with 9 nucleotides matching TRBD1. CDR1 MNHNS and CDR2 SASEGT come from the germline V gene. The CDR3 length is 14 residues. With V trimmed by 7 bases and J by 9 bases, 9 bases remained unmatched. CDR3 bases: TGTGCCAGCACCAAGGGGGGACAGGGACAAAAACTGTTTTTT. Amino acids: CASTKGGQGQKLFF.

This clonotype was found many times. The rearrangement uses TRBV12-3 or TRBV12-4 and TRBJ1-3; the D is unclear. This CDR3 is built from 14 residues. V gave up 1 base and J gave up 0 bases, with 4 bases separating them. The CDR3 DNA follows: TGTGCCAGCAGTTTAGACAGCTCTGGAAACACCATATATTTT. Translating gives CASSLDSSGNTIYF.

This clonotype was found many times. This chain connects TRBV12-3 or TRBV12-4 to TRBJ2-4, with a possible D match to TRBD2 (5 bases). This CDR3 contains 15 residues. Trimming cost V 1 base and J 6 bases, with 13 bases left between them. The CDR3 region has the DNA TGTGCCAGCAGTTTAGTTTTTCCGGCGGGAAACATTCAGTACTTC. It specifies CASSLVFPAGNIQYF.

This clonotype was seen more than once but under ten times. This chain links TRBV7-2 with TRBJ2-1; TRBD1 matches 7 bases. Germline trimming cut 5 bases from V and 2 bases from J; bases unmatched to any gene: 12. This CDR3 region has 17 residues. Germline CDR1 SGHTA, CDR2 FQGNSA. This chain's CDR3 is CASSIQDRVWTYNEQFF. The DNA for the CDR3 is TGTGCCAGCAGCATCCAAGACAGGGTGTGGACCTACAATGAGCAGTTCTTC. Filled out from reference TRBV7-2 and TRBJ2-1, the complete variable domain reads GAGVSQSPSNKVTEKGKDVELRCDPISGHTALYWYRQSLGQGLEFLIYFQGNSAPDKSGLPSDRFSAERTGGSVSTLTIQRTQQEDSAVYLCASSIQDRVWTYNEQFFGPGTRLTVL.

V gene TRBV7-9 combines with J gene TRBJ2-7, with a possible D match to TRBD1 (6 bases). The CDR3 contains 15 residues. Germline lookup yields CDR1 SEHNR and CDR2 FQNEAQ (reference sequence). Trimming left V 8 bases short and J 0 bases short, with 17 bases between. As DNA, the CDR3 is TGTGCCAGCGGGGGAACAGGGTCCCTCTCCTACGAGCAGTACTTC. It translates to CASGGTGSLSYEQYF.

The J gene is TRBJ2-5, the V gene TRBV7-9; TRBD2 aligns across 13 bases. Germline CDR1 SEHNR, CDR2 FQNEAQ (reference sequence). V lost 4 bases, J lost 3 bases, and 8 bases stayed unmatched. CDR3 length equals 17 residues. As DNA, the CDR3 is TGTGCCAGCAGCTCACGGCGACTAGCGGGGGGAAAAGAGACCCAGTACTTC. This encodes CASSSRRLAGGKETQYF.

The table lists this clonotype with a few counts. The chain combines TRBV10-3 with TRBJ2-1, with 8 bases matching TRBD1. The CDR3 extends over 13 amino acids. The V gene's germline CDR1 is ENHRY and CDR2 SYGVKD. Trimming took 10 bases from V and 8 from J; bases not matched to a gene: 10. CDR3 bases: TGTGCCACCCGACGGGACAGGACTGATGAGCAGTTCTTC. This translates into CATRRDRTDEQFF.

The chain couples TRBV5-1 to TRBJ2-1, with 10 bases identical to TRBD2. Germline V CDR1 and CDR2: SGHRS, YFSETQ. The trim removed 4 bases at V and 0 bases at J, leaving 10 bases unmatched. CDR3 length: 18 residues. CDR3 in amino acids: CASSAGLAVPSSYNEQFF. As DNA, the CDR3 is TGCGCCAGCAGCGCCGGACTAGCGGTACCGAGCTCCTACAATGAGCAGTTCTTC.

This clonotype was seen a handful of times. The chain has TRBV10-3 and TRBJ2-1; D may correspond to TRBD1 or TRBD2 (5 bases each). CDR3 length: 14 residues. Germline V lookup: CDR1 ENHRY, CDR2 SYGVKD. Trimming stripped 10 bases from V and 7 bases from J, with 20 bases between. For the CDR3, the DNA is TGTGCCACCGTTGCCGGGACCAGGGAAAATGAGCAGTTCTTC. As protein: CATVAGTRENEQFF.

In this sample, this clonotype turned up a few times. The chain uses TRBV12-3 or TRBV12-4 and TRBJ2-5; TRBD2 matches at 8 bases. V was clipped by 5 bases and J by 5 bases; unmatched bases: 10. This CDR3 spans 15 amino acids. CDR3 nucleotides: TGTGCCAGCAGTCCAGTGCGGGGGGCGGGTGAGACCCAGTACTTC. This encodes CASSPVRGAGETQYF.

At least ten counts were recorded for this clonotype. The chain uses TRBV28 and TRBJ2-1, with D tentatively TRBD1 or TRBD2 (5 bases each). The CDR3 has 15 residues. Trimming took 6 bases from V and 0 from J, leaving 12 bases between them. The germline V gene encodes CDR1 MDHEN and CDR2 SYDVKM. This CDR3 is CASRPGLSSYNEQFF. The CDR3 DNA sequence: TGTGCCAGCAGGCCGGGGCTTAGCTCCTACAATGAGCAGTTCTTC.

This clonotype has more than one count but fewer than ten. This chain connects TRBV2 to TRBJ2-1; D tentatively reads TRBD1 or TRBD2 (5 bases each). The CDR3 totals 16 residues. The V gene's germline CDR1 is SNHLY and CDR2 FYNNEI. The V gene lost 5 bases and the J gene lost 4 bases, with 18 bases spanning the gap. The DNA for the CDR3 is TGTGCCAGCAGTCCGAGCCCTTGGGGACCTTACAATGAGCAGTTCTTC. It translates to CASSPSPWGPYNEQFF.

The chain uses TRBV12-5 and TRBJ2-7, with D possibly TRBD2 on 6 matching bases. CDR3 length equals 14 residues. Trimming left V 5 bases short and J 1 base short, with 12 bases between. Germline assignment: CDR1 LGHNT and CDR2 FRNRAP. CDR3 loop: CASGPTGTSYEQYF. CDR3 in DNA: TGTGCTAGTGGTCCCACCGGGACTTCCTACGAGCAGTACTTC.

Ten or more counts support this clonotype. V gene TRBV6-1 combines with J gene TRBJ2-3; tentatively, D is TRBD2 (6 bases). Germline assignment: CDR1 MNHNS and CDR2 SASEGT. The CDR3 spans 15 residues. The germline V and J ends were trimmed by 8 bases and 4 bases, with 19 bases remaining between them. The CDR3 region is CASAKAAGGADTQYF. CDR3 nucleotides: TGTGCCAGCGCCAAGGCGGCCGGCGGGGCAGATACGCAGTATTTT.

This clonotype was counted many times. J is TRBJ2-2 and V is TRBV7-9; TRBD2 aligns across 7 bases. CDR1 is SEHNR and CDR2 is FQNEAQ in the germline V gene (reference sequence). V was clipped by 3 bases and J by 3 bases; unmatched bases: 7. CDR3 length equals 16 residues. The DNA for the CDR3 is TGTGCCAGCAGCTTCCGACTAGCTGCTTACACCGGGGAGCTGTTTTTT. Translating gives CASSFRLAAYTGELFF.

In its sample, this clonotype was seen many times. The V gene is TRBV12-3 or TRBV12-4, the J gene TRBJ2-1; TRBD2 matches at 10 bases. The CDR3 spans 16 residues. J was trimmed by 4 bases and V by 5 bases; bases with no gene match: 8. The CDR3 spells CASSRQLAGAYNEQFF. CDR3 bases: TGTGCCAGCAGTCGCCAGCTAGCGGGAGCTTACAATGAGCAGTTCTTC.